This paragraph reports one TCR beta chain. The antigen remains unidentified. These data are taken from a study of T-cell reconstitution after alpha-beta-depleted transplantation in children. Study-wide points: Several hundred expanded graft clones reportedly gave rise to the alpha-beta T cells present about two months after transplant. Most T-cell counts and diversity one year after the transplant came from T cells that were newly produced. Certain patients had high TCRbeta diversity at day 60, and it came from recipient T cells and thymic progenitors that survived.

With 5 bases removed from V and 5 bases from J, the gap between germline ends came to 10 bases. The CDR3 runs 13 residues. In germline, CDR1 is MNHEY, CDR2 SVGEGT. Unique molecular identifiers were used to barcode this TCRbeta library. MiXCR was run by TCRdb on the PCR reads, yielding one entry per CDR3 protein. The sample includes approximately 980,000 distinct CDR3 sequences, around 30% of them seen just once. The clonotype comes from a boy under two years old who had a stem cell transplant for SCID, so the T cells may come from the graft donor. Material: PBMCs, mostly from graft donor cells, obtained 360 days after TCRalphabeta/CD19-depleted stem cell transplant. The chain has TRBV6-2 or TRBV6-3 and TRBJ2-1; D is undetermined. In DNA form, the CDR3 reads TGTGCCAGCAGTAATAACCTTCACAATGAGCAGTTCTTC. Translation gives CASSNNLHNEQFF.